The 10 T cell receptor beta chains reported below all come from one sample, sequenced in a study of read filtering for tumor transcriptome and immune sequencing. The library was built from around 380 ng RNA with molecular barcoded adaptors for alpha/delta and beta/gamma chains. TCRdb reanalysed the reads using MiXCR and keeps one entry per CDR3 protein. Of 50,000 to 65,000 distinct CDR3 sequences listed, less than 20% are singletons. Sequencing was done on a sample of a population of CD138-negative cells sorted from bone marrow. These receptors were collected from a donor over 35 with multiple myeloma.

This clonotype was recorded at least ten times. The chain carries TRBV20-1 and TRBJ2-1, with TRBD2 matching over 12 bases. CDR3 length equals 16 residues. Losses at the gene ends were 0 bases for V and 7 bases for J; bases not matched to a gene: 7. Germline V gene lookup returns CDR1 DFQATT and CDR2 SNEGSKA (reference sequence). Written as DNA, the CDR3 is TGCAGTGCTAGAGACCTCCTAGCGGGGGGGTCGAATGAGCAGTTCTTC. Encoded protein: CSARDLLAGGSNEQFF.

The rearrangement joins TRBV20-1 to TRBJ2-1; 14 bases map to TRBD2. The CDR3 contains 17 residues. Per germline, CDR1 DFQATT and CDR2 SNEGSKA (reference sequence). V dropped 5 bases and J dropped 1; count of bases not matched to a gene: 7. CDR3 loop: CSAQSGLAGGSYNEQFF. The CDR3 DNA follows: TGCAGTGCTCAGTCCGGACTAGCGGGGGGATCCTACAATGAGCAGTTCTTC.

In this sample, this clonotype turned up many times. The V gene is TRBV7-9, the J gene TRBJ2-5, with D perhaps being TRBD1 or TRBD2 (6 bases each). Per germline, CDR1 SEHNR and CDR2 FQNEAQ (reference sequence). The CDR3 runs to 13 residues. V dropped 5 bases and J dropped 5 bases, with 12 bases sitting between them. CDR3 region: CASSPRGPETQYF. CDR3 in DNA: TGTGCCAGCAGCCCCCGGGGGCCTGAGACCCAGTACTTC. Complete variable domain (other parts from reference TRBV7-9 and TRBJ2-5): DTGVSQNPRHKITKRGQNVTFRCDPISEHNRLYWYRQTLGQGPEFLTYFQNEAQLEKSRLLSDRFSAERPKGSFSTLEIQRTEQGDSAMYLCASSPRGPETQYFGPGTRLLVL.

V gene TRBV20-1 combines with J gene TRBJ2-5, with TRBD2 identical over 15 bases. The CDR3 is made up of 15 amino acids. In germline, CDR1 is DFQATT, CDR2 SNEGSKA (reference sequence). The CDR3 bases are TGCAGCGAGGGACTAGCGGGAGGCCGACAAGAGACCCAGTACTTC. Residues: CSEGLAGGRQETQYF.

Relative to its sample, this clonotype is medium-sized. CDR3 in amino acids: CAWSISLAGGGNEQFF. CDR3 bases: TGTGCCTGGAGTATATCACTAGCGGGAGGTGGCAATGAGCAGTTCTTC. The chain uses TRBV30 and TRBJ2-1, with TRBD2 matching over 12 bases. The length of the CDR3 is 16 residues. Germline lookup yields CDR1 GTSNPN and CDR2 SVGIG (reference sequence). The trim removed 2 bases at V and 6 bases at J, leaving 8 bases unmatched.

With regard to this clonotype: One end of the junction is discordant with germline, which a read error may explain. V usage is TRBV5-1 and J usage is TRBJ2-3; D gene uncertain. Germline loops: CDR1 SGHRS, CDR2 YFSETQ. This CDR3 has 13 residues. The CDR3 sequence: CACRSPGPDTQYF. The CDR3 DNA sequence: TGCGCCTGCAGAAGCCCTGGACCAGATACGCAGTATTTT.

This clonotype was seen ten or more times. The chain joins TRBV29-1 to TRBJ1-1; 10 nucleotides align to TRBD1. Germline values: CDR1 SQVTM, CDR2 ANQGSEA. The J segment lost 0 bases and the V segment lost 6 bases, leaving 7 bases of the junction unmatched. This CDR3 is built from 15 residues. CDR3 bases: TGCAGCGTACGGACAGGGGGAGTGATGAACACTGAAGCTTTCTTT. Protein sequence: CSVRTGGVMNTEAFF.

In this sample, this clonotype turned up many times. The chain has TRBV28 and TRBJ2-7; the D gene is possibly TRBD2 (6 bases). The ends were cut back, 6 bases at V and 2 bases at J, with 14 bases in the middle. The CDR3 contains 14 residues. From germline, CDR1 is MDHEN and CDR2 SYDVKM. The CDR3 nucleotides are TGTGCCAGCAGCTCGCCGGGACTTACCTACGAGCAGTACTTC. It yields the protein CASSSPGLTYEQYF. The complete variable domain, with remaining parts taken from reference TRBV28 and TRBJ2-7, reads DVKVTQSSRYLVKRTGEKVFLECVQDMDHENMFWYRQDPGLGLRLIYFSYDVKMKEKGDIPEGYSVSREKKERFSLILESASTNQTSMYLCASSSPGLTYEQYFGPGTRLTVT.

This clonotype was recorded many times. J is TRBJ2-7 and V is TRBV20-1, with 14 bases lining up with TRBD2. The CDR3 runs to 15 residues. Germline-derived CDR1 and CDR2 are DFQATT and SNEGSKA (reference sequence). Unmatched junction bases numbered 6, after V lost 2 bases and J lost 6 bases. As DNA, the CDR3 is TGCAGTGCTAGAAAGACTAGCGGGGGGGCATCCGAGCAGTACTTC. Translation gives CSARKTSGGASEQYF.

As concerns this clonotype: This may be a read error: a much more frequent sequence differs by one nucleotide. This rearrangement joins TRBV5-1 to TRBJ1-2; 7 positions match TRBD1. Germline-derived CDR1 and CDR2 are SGHRS and YFSETQ. This CDR3 is 15 amino acids long. The CDR3 is CASGLPSTGYDGYTF. CDR3 nucleotides: TGCGCCAGCGGCTTGCCTTCGACAGGGTACGATGGCTACACCTTC.